These 23 T cell receptor beta chains share one sample of origin, sequenced in a study of T cell responses to AZD1222 COVID-19 vaccine. This table comes from immunoSEQ multiplex PCR, and its TCRdb copy is limited to in-frame clones, with some not included. The sample lists fewer than 150,000 clones; roughly 89% were seen once. The sequencing here drew on peripheral blood, taken on day 0 of AZD1222 vaccination. The source is an adult in good health.

The V and J genes are TRBV5-6 and TRBJ1-2; 9 nucleotides line up with TRBD1. Germline V gene data show CDR1 as SGHDT and CDR2 as YYEEEE. The CDR3 is 16 residues long. V shed 2 bases and J 7 bases; nucleotides not matched to a gene: 12. CDR3 DNA: TGTGCCAGCAGCTTAAAAACAGGGGGCGGGAAATCTGGCTACACCTTC. This encodes CASSLKTGGGKSGYTF.

The V call is TRBV18, the J call TRBJ2-7; TRBD1 agrees at 8 bases. Losses at the gene ends were 3 bases for V and 2 bases for J; bases not matched to a gene: 3. CDR3 length: 14 residues. CDR1 KGHSH and CDR2 LQKENI come from the germline V gene. CDR3 in DNA: TGTGCCAGCTCACCTGGGACAGGAACCTACGAGCAGTACTTC. Amino acid sequence: CASSPGTGTYEQYF.

There are a few counts of this clone. J is TRBJ1-1 and V is TRBV10-3; D is unclear. V lost 3 bases, J lost 2 bases, and 16 bases lay in between. CDR1 is ENHRY and CDR2 is SYGVKD in the germline V gene. This CDR3 has 16 residues. The CDR3 DNA reads TGTGCCATCAGTGAATTTGGGAACAATGGAAACACTGAAGCTTTCTTT. Translation: CAISEFGNNGNTEAFF.

This clone was seen just once. The chain joins TRBV28 to TRBJ2-2; D is possibly TRBD1 (6 bases). This CDR3 is built from 15 residues. Trimming stripped 3 bases from V and 6 bases from J, with 14 bases between. Germline CDR1 is MDHEN and CDR2 is SYDVKM. Here the CDR3 reads CASSFRGLVSGELFF. The CDR3 bases are TGTGCCAGCAGTTTCAGGGGCCTTGTCTCCGGGGAGCTGTTTTTT.

The CDR3 DNA follows: TGTGCCAGCAACAAAGGTCCGGGGAACTCCTACGAGCAGTACTTC. Translating gives CASNKGPGNSYEQYF. The genes are TRBV5-4 and TRBJ2-7; possible D gene TRBD2, 5 bases. Trimming removed 6 bases at V and 0 bases at J, with 16 bases between. From germline, CDR1 is SGHNT and CDR2 YYREEE (reference sequence). The CDR3 runs to 15 residues. The entire variable domain, with the rest obtained from reference TRBV5-4 and TRBJ2-7, is as follows: ETGVTQSPTHLIKTRGQQVTLRCSSQSGHNTVSWYQQALGQGPQFIFQYYREEENGRGNFPPRFSGLQFPNYSSELNVNALELDDSALYLCASNKGPGNSYEQYFGPGTRLTVT.

The gene calls are TRBV5-1 and TRBJ2-1; 7 nucleotides match TRBD2. In germline, CDR1 is SGHRS, CDR2 YFSETQ. This CDR3 has 15 residues. Trimming took 5 bases from V and 5 from J; bases not matched to a gene: 10. The DNA of the CDR3 is TGCGCCAGCAGTTCCACCGGGACTACCAACAATGAGCAGTTCTTC. This codes for CASSSTGTTNNEQFF.

The CDR3 loop reads CASSPGTGGGYTF. The CDR3 DNA is TGTGCCAGTAGTCCCGGGACAGGGGGTGGCTACACCTTC. J is TRBJ1-2 and V is TRBV19; 11 nucleotides line up with TRBD1. V shed 5 bases and J 7 bases; nucleotides not matched to a gene: 3. There are 13 residues in the CDR3. Looked up from germline, CDR1 is LNHDA and CDR2 is SQIVND (reference sequence).

The chain has TRBV25-1 and TRBJ1-6; D might be TRBD1 (5 bases). V shed 5 bases and J shed 9 bases, with 14 bases lying between them. The length of the CDR3 is 14 residues. Germline assignment: CDR1 MGHDK and CDR2 SYGVNS. In DNA, the CDR3 is TGTGCCAGCAGTAGTATAGACAGCCGTTCACCCCTCCACTTT. Translating gives CASSSIDSRSPLHF.

The chain employs TRBV19 and TRBJ1-1, with TRBD1 matching 9 bases. V was pared by 3 bases and J by 0 bases, with 5 bases of the junction left unmatched. Germline lookup yields CDR1 LNHDA and CDR2 SQIVND (reference sequence). CDR3 length equals 16 residues. CDR3 amino acids: CASSILQGAMNTEAFF. Written as DNA, the CDR3 is TGTGCCAGTAGTATCCTACAGGGGGCGATGAACACTGAAGCTTTCTTT.

V usage is TRBV9 and J usage is TRBJ1-2, with D possibly matching TRBD1 (5 bases). This CDR3 spans 15 amino acids. V lost 3 bases and J 2 bases, leaving 14 bases between the germline ends. CDR1 SGDLS and CDR2 YYNGEE come from the germline V gene. CDR3 nucleotides: TGTGCCAGCAGCGATCGGACACAGACGAACTATGGCTACACCTTC. It translates to CASSDRTQTNYGYTF.

This clone occurred a few times. The CDR3 spells CSVEATGGGYGYTF. CDR3 in DNA: TGCAGCGTTGAGGCTACAGGGGGCGGCTATGGCTACACCTTC. This chain uses TRBV29-1 with TRBJ1-2, with 9 bases lining up with TRBD1. The CDR3 runs 14 residues. With V trimmed by 3 bases and J by 4 bases, 6 bases remained unmatched. In germline, CDR1 is SQVTM, CDR2 ANQGSEA.

The chain uses TRBV3-1 (or the pseudogene TRBV3-2) and TRBJ1-1; 10 positions agree with TRBD1. Germline values: CDR1 LGHDT, CDR2 YNNKEL (reference sequence). The CDR3 extends over 17 amino acids. Unmatched junction bases numbered 9, after V lost 1 base and J lost 4 bases. The DNA for the CDR3 is TGTGCCAGCAGCCAAGGGGGGCGACAGGGGGCGGGCACTGAAGCTTTCTTT. Translated: CASSQGGRQGAGTEAFF.

This clone has only a few counts. The gene calls are TRBV12-3 or TRBV12-4 and TRBJ1-2; tentatively, D is TRBD1 (5 bases). The CDR3 covers 13 residues. V was trimmed by 6 bases and J by 4 bases, leaving 12 bases between them. The CDR3 loop reads CASSRPGGYGYTF. The CDR3 DNA sequence: TGTGCCAGCAGCCGGCCCGGGGGCTATGGCTACACCTTC.

The chain uses TRBV19 and TRBJ1-2, with 7 bases matching TRBD1. The V and J ends lost 4 bases and 5 bases, in that order; junction bases with no gene match: 4. The CDR3 length is 13 residues. Germline values: CDR1 LNHDA, CDR2 SQIVND (reference sequence). The CDR3 bases are TGTGCCAGTAGTAACCGGGACAGTTATGGCTACACCTTC. Amino acid sequence: CASSNRDSYGYTF.

The gene calls are TRBV19 and TRBJ1-2, with a possible D match to TRBD1 (5 bases). Trimming took off 4 bases at V and 4 bases at J, with 13 bases between the two ends. Germline V lookup: CDR1 LNHDA, CDR2 SQIVND (reference sequence). The CDR3 loop spans 14 amino acids. Here the CDR3 reads CASSRDALPYGYTF. In DNA form, the CDR3 reads TGTGCCAGTAGTAGGGACGCTTTACCCTATGGCTACACCTTC.

The rearrangement uses TRBV7-9 and TRBJ2-7, with D tentatively TRBD2 (6 bases). Trimming shortened V by 0 bases and J by 1 base, and 10 bases separated the two germline ends. CDR3 length equals 15 residues. Germline V gene sequence: CDR1 SEHNR, CDR2 FQNEAQ (reference sequence). The CDR3 reads CASSLASGTSYEQYF. CDR3 DNA: TGTGCCAGCAGCTTAGCTTCGGGGACTTCCTACGAGCAGTACTTC. The full variable domain, in which reference TRBV7-9 and TRBJ2-7 provide the parts outside the CDR3, is DTGVSQNPRHKITKRGQNVTFRCDPISEHNRLYWYRQTLGQGPEFLTYFQNEAQLEKSRLLSDRFSAERPKGSFSTLEIQRTEQGDSAMYLCASSLASGTSYEQYFGPGTRLTVT.

The gene calls are TRBV19 and TRBJ2-7; a weak D match, TRBD2 (7 bases). Trimming took off 8 bases at V and 6 bases at J, with 17 bases between the two ends. Germline assignment: CDR1 LNHDA and CDR2 SQIVND (reference sequence). This CDR3 comprises 13 residues. The CDR3 nucleotides read TGTGCCAGTGCCCCTCGGGGGGCAGGCGAGCAGTACTTC. This encodes CASAPRGAGEQYF.

The chain uses TRBV2 and TRBJ2-5; D remains ambiguous. Trimming pared 3 bases from V and 4 bases from J, leaving 18 bases between. CDR1 SNHLY and CDR2 FYNNEI come from the germline V gene. The CDR3 is 16 residues long. The CDR3 loop is CASSESVGSFSETQYF. CDR3 sequence (DNA): TGTGCCAGCAGTGAGTCAGTTGGCTCGTTTTCAGAGACCCAGTACTTC. The full variable domain, with the rest looked up from reference TRBV2 and TRBJ2-5, is EPEVTQTPSHQVTQMGQEVILRCVPISNHLYFYWYRQILGQKVEFLVSFYNNEISEKSEIFDDQFSVERPDGSNFTLKIRSTKLEDSAMYFCASSESVGSFSETQYFGPGTRLLVL.

The chain is built from TRBV5-6 and TRBJ2-7; D is uncertain. Trimming stripped 0 bases from V and 0 bases from J, with 4 bases between. The CDR3 has 13 residues. Germline values: CDR1 SGHDT, CDR2 YYEEEE. The CDR3 DNA reads TGTGCCAGCAGCTTGGACCTCTCCTACGAGCAGTACTTC. Protein product: CASSLDLSYEQYF.

The V and J genes are TRBV6-5 and TRBJ2-5; 8 positions match TRBD2. There are 13 residues in the CDR3. V shed 10 bases, J shed 5 bases, and the junction held 9 bases outside the gene matches. Germline V gene sequence: CDR1 MNHEY, CDR2 SVGAGI. The CDR3 coding sequence is TGTGCCACGACGCTAGCGGGCCGGGAGACCCAGTACTTC. Residues: CATTLAGRETQYF.

The table lists this clone with a few counts. This sequence joins TRBV6-5 and TRBJ2-3, with a tentative D call TRBD2 (6 bases). Germline V gene sequence: CDR1 MNHEY, CDR2 SVGAGI. V lost 2 bases and J 6 bases, leaving 12 bases between the germline ends. This CDR3 spans 14 amino acids. DNA of the CDR3: TGTGCCAGCAGTTACGGGCGGGGTTCCGATACGCAGTATTTT. Encoded protein: CASSYGRGSDTQYF.

This chain connects TRBV9 to TRBJ1-1; TRBD1 might be the D (5 bases). The CDR3 spans 15 residues. Germline-derived CDR1 and CDR2 are SGDLS and YYNGEE. V was shortened by 0 bases and J by 1 base, with 10 bases between the two germline ends. The CDR3, as DNA: TGTGCCAGCAGCGTAGATTCGGGGGGGAACACTGAAGCTTTCTTT. Translated, it gives CASSVDSGGNTEAFF.

The chain has TRBV2 and TRBJ1-2; 9 bases are shared with TRBD1. Germline CDR1 SNHLY, CDR2 FYNNEI. The CDR3 covers 14 residues. Germline trimming cut 4 bases from V and 4 bases from J; bases unmatched to any gene: 4. The CDR3 region is CASSGTGVFYGYTF. The CDR3 nucleotides are TGTGCCAGCAGTGGGACAGGGGTATTCTATGGCTACACCTTC.